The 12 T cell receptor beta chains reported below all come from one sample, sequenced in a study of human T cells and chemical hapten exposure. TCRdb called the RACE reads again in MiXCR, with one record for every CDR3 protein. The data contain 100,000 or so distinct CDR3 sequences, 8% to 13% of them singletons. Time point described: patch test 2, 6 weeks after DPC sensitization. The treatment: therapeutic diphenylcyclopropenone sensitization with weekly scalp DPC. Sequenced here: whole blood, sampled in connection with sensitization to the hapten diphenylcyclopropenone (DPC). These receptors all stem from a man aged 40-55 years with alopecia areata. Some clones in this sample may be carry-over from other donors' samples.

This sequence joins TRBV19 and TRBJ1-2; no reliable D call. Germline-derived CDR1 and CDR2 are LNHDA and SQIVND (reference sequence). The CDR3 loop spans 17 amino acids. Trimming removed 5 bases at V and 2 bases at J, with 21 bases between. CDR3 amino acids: CASSFLGPSGSNYGYTF. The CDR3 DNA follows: TGTGCCAGTAGTTTTCTCGGCCCTTCAGGTTCCAACTATGGCTACACCTTC.

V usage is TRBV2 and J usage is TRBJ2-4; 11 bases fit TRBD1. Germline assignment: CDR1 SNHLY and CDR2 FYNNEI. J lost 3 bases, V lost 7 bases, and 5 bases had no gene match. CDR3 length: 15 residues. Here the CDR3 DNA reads TGTGCCAGCACTGGACAGGGGGCAGTCAAAAACATTCAGTACTTC. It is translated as CASTGQGAVKNIQYF.

The CDR3 region is CAWSAGDRPYEQYF. CDR3 nucleotide sequence: TGTGCCTGGAGTGCCGGGGACAGACCCTACGAGCAGTACTTC. The genes are TRBV30 and TRBJ2-7, with 7 bases fitting TRBD1. This CDR3 region has 14 residues. The V segment lost 1 base and the J segment 2 bases; nucleotides outside the gene matches: 5. Germline-derived CDR1 and CDR2 are GTSNPN and SVGIG (reference sequence).

The CDR3 is CASSISGLAGPQETQYF. CDR3 sequence (DNA): TGTGCCAGTAGTATATCCGGACTAGCGGGCCCTCAAGAGACCCAGTACTTC. The rearrangement links TRBV19 to TRBJ2-5; 11 nucleotides align to TRBD2. Germline values: CDR1 LNHDA, CDR2 SQIVND (reference sequence). V lost 2 bases and J lost 2; bases outside the gene matches: 7. The CDR3 loop spans 17 amino acids.

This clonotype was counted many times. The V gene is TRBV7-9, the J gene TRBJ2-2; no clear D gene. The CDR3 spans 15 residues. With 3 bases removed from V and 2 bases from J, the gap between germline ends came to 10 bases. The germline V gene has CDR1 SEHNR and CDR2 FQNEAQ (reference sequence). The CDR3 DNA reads TGTGCCAGCAGCTTGGGCCGTTTAAACACCGGGGAGCTGTTTTTT. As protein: CASSLGRLNTGELFF.

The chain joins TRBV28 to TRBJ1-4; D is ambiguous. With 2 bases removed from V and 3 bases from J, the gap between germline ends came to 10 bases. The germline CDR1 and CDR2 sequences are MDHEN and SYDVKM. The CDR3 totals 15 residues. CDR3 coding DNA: TGTGCCAGCAGTTTAGTCTTTTCCCCTAATGAAAAACTGTTTTTT. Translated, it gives CASSLVFSPNEKLFF.

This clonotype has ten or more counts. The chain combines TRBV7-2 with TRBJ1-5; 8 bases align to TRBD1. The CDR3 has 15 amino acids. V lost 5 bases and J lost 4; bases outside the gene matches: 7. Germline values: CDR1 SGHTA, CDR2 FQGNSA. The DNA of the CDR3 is TGTGCCAGCAGCAACGGACAGGGCGAGAATCAGCCCCAGCATTTT. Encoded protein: CASSNGQGENQPQHF.

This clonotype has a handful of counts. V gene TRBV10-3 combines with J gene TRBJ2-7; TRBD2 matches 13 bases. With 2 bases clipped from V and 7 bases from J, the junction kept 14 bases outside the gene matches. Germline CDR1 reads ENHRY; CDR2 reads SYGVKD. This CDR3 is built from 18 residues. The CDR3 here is CAISETILAGGPWGEQYV. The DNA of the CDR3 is TGTGCCATCAGTGAGACCATACTAGCGGGAGGGCCTTGGGGGGAGCAGTACGTC.

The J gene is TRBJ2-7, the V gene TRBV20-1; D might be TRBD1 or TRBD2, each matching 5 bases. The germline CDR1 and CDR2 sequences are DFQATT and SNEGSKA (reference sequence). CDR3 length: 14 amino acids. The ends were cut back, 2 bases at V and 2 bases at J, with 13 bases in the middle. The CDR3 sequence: CSARRDGAPYEQYV. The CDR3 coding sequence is TGCAGTGCTAGAAGGGACGGGGCCCCCTACGAGCAGTACGTC.

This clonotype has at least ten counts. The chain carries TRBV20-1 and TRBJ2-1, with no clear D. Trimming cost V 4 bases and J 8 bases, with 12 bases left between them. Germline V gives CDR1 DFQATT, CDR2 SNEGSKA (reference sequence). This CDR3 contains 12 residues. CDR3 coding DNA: TGCAGTGCTAACGCGGTCTCCGATGAGCAGTTCTTC. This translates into CSANAVSDEQFF.

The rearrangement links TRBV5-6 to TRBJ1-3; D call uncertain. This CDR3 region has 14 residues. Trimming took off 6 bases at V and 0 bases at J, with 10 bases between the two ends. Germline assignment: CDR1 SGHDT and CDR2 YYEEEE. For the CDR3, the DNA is TGTGCCAGCATCAAGACGGGCTCTGGAAACACCATATATTTT. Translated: CASIKTGSGNTIYF.

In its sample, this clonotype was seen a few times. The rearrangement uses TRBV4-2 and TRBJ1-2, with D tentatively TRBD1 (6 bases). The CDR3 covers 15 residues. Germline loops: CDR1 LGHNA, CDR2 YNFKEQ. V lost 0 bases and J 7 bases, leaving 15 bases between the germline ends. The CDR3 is CASSQDMGAGLGYTF. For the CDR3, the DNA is TGTGCCAGCAGCCAAGATATGGGGGCAGGTCTTGGCTACACCTTC.